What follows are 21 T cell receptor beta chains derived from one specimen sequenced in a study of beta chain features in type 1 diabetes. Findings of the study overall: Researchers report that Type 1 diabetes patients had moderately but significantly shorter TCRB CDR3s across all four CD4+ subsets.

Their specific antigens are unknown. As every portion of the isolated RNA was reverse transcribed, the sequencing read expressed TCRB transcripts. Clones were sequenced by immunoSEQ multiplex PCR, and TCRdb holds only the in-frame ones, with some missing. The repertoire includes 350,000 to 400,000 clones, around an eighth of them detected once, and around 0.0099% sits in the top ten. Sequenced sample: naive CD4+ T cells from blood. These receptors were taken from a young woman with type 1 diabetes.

The CDR3 protein is CASRALRQQFF. CDR3 nucleotide sequence: TGTGCCAGCAGGGCCCTGAGGCAGCAGTTCTTC. V usage is TRBV6-5 and J usage is TRBJ2-1; D gene ambiguous. The CDR3 covers 11 residues. The V and J ends lost 6 bases and 11 bases respectively, with 11 bases between them. CDR1 MNHEY and CDR2 SVGAGI come from the germline V gene.

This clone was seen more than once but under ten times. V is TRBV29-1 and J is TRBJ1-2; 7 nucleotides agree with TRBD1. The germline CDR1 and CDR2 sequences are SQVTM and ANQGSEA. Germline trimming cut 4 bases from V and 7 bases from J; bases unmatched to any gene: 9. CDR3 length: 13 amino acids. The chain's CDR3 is CSVGDSFSVGYTF. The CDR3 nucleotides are TGCAGCGTTGGGGACAGCTTTTCCGTTGGCTACACCTTC.

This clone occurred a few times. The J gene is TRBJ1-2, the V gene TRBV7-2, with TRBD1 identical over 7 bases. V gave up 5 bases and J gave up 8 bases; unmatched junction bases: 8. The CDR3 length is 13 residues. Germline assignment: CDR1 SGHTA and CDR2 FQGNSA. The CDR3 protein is CASSPHRGQGYTF. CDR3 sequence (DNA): TGTGCCAGCAGCCCCCACAGGGGACAGGGCTACACCTTC.

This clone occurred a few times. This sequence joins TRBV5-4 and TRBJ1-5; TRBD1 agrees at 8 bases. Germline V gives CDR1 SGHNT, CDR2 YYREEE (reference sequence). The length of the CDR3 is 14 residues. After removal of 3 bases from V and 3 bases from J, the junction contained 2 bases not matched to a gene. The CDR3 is CASSSDRDNQPQHF. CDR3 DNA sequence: TGTGCCAGCAGCTCGGACAGGGACAATCAGCCCCAGCATTTT.

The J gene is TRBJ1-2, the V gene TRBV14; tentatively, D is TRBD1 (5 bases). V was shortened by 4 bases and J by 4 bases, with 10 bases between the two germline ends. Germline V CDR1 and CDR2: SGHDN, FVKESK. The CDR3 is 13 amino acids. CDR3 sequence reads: CASSPGLSYGYTF. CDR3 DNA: TGTGCCAGCAGCCCGGGACTCTCCTATGGCTACACCTTC.

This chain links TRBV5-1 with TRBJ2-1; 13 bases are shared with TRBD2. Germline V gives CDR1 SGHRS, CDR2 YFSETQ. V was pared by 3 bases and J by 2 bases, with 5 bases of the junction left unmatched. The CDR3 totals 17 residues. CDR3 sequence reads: CASSYLGTSGTYNEQFF. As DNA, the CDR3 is TGCGCCAGCAGCTACCTGGGGACTAGCGGGACCTACAATGAGCAGTTCTTC.

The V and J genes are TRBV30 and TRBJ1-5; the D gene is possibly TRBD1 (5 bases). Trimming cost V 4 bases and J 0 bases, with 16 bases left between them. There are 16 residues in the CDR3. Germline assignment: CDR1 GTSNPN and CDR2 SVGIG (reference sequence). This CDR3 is CAWTAGGAYSNQPQHF. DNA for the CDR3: TGTGCCTGGACAGCTGGTGGGGCTTATAGCAATCAGCCCCAGCATTTT.

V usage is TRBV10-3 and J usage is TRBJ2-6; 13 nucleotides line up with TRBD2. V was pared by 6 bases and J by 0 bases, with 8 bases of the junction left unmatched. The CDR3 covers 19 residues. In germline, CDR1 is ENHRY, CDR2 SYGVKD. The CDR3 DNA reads TGTGCCATCAGGGGGACTAGCGGGGCCAGGGGCTCTGGGGCCAACGTCCTGACTTTC. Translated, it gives CAIRGTSGARGSGANVLTF.

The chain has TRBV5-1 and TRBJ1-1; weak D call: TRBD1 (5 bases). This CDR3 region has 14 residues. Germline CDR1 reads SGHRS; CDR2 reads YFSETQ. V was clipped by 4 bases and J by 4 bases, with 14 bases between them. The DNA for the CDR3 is TGCGCCAGCAGCCCTCCCATCGGGGGCACTGAAGCTTTCTTT. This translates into CASSPPIGGTEAFF.

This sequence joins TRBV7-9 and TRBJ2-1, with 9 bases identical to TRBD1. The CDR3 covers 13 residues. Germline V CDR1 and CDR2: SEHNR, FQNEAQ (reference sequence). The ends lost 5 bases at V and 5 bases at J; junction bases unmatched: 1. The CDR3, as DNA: TGTGCCAGCAGCCGGACAGGGGACAATGAGCAGTTCTTC. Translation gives CASSRTGDNEQFF.

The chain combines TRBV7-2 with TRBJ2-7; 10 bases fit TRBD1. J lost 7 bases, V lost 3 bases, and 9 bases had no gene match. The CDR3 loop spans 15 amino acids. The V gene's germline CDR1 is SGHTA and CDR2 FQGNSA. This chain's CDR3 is CASSFLTGGPGEQYF. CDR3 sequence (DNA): TGTGCCAGCAGCTTCCTGACAGGGGGCCCGGGGGAGCAGTACTTC.

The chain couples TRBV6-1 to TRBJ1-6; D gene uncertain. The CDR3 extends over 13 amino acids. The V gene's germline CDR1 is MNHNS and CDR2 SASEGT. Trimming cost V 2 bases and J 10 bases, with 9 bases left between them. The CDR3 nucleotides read TGTGCCAGCAGTGAAACGGGGTACTCACCCCTCCACTTT. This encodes CASSETGYSPLHF.

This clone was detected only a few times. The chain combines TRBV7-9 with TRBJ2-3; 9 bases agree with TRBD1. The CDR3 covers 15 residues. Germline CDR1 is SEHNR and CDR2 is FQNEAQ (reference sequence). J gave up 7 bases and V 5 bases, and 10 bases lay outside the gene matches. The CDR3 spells CASSAPGTGSYTQYF. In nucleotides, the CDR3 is TGTGCCAGCAGCGCCCCCGGGACAGGGTCATATACGCAGTATTTT.

This CDR3 is CAWSHGGGNQPQHF. CDR3 nucleotides: TGTGCCTGGAGCCATGGGGGGGGCAATCAGCCCCAGCATTTT. The chain uses TRBV30 and TRBJ1-5, with D maybe TRBD1 (5 bases). The ends were cut back, 3 bases at V and 2 bases at J, with 11 bases in the middle. The CDR3 length is 14 residues. Germline CDR1 GTSNPN, CDR2 SVGIG (reference sequence).

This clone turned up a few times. The CDR3 DNA reads as TGCGCCAGCAGCACCGGCGCGGGTCCCGAAGAGACCCAGTACTTC. Translated, it gives CASSTGAGPEETQYF. This chain connects TRBV5-1 to TRBJ2-5; tentatively, D is TRBD2 (5 bases). With 4 bases removed from V and 3 bases from J, the gap between germline ends came to 16 bases. The germline gives CDR1 SGHRS, CDR2 YFSETQ. This CDR3 has 15 amino acids.

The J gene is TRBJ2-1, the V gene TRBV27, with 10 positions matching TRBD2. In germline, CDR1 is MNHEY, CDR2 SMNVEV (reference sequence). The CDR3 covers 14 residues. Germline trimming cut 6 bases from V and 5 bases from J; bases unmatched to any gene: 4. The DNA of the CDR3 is TGTGCCAGCAGAGGACTAGCGGCCGACAATGAGCAGTTCTTC. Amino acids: CASRGLAADNEQFF.

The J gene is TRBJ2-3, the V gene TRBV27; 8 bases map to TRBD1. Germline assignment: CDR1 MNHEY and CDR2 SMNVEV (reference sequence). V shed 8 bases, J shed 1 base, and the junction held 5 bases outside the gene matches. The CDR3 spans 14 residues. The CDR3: CASSGQEGTDTQYF. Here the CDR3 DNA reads TGTGCCAGCTCGGGACAGGAGGGCACAGATACGCAGTATTTT.

The CDR3 nucleotides are TGTGCCAGCAGCCACGGGACTAGCGGGAGGGCCTACCCCCAAGAGACCCAGTACTTC. This translates into CASSHGTSGRAYPQETQYF. This chain joins TRBV7-8 and TRBJ2-5; 16 bases align to TRBD2. With 5 bases clipped from V and 1 base from J, the junction kept 10 bases outside the gene matches. The CDR3 covers 19 residues. Per germline, CDR1 SGHVS and CDR2 FQNEAQ. The full variable domain, with the rest looked up from reference TRBV7-8 and TRBJ2-5, is GAGVSQSPRYKVAKRGQDVALRCDPISGHVSLFWYQQALGQGPEFLTYFQNEAQLDKSGLPSDRFFAERPEGSVSTLKIQRTQQEDSAVYLCASSHGTSGRAYPQETQYFGPGTRLLVL.

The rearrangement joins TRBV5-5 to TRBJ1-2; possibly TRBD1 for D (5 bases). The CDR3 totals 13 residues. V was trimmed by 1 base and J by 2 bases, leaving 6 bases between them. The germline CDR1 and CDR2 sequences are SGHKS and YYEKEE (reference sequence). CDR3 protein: CASSLSGNYGYTF. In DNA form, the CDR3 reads TGTGCCAGCAGCTTGTCAGGGAACTATGGCTACACCTTC. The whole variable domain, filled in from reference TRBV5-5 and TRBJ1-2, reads DAGVTQSPTHLIKTRGQQVTLRCSPISGHKSVSWYQQVLGQGPQFIFQYYEKEERGRGNFPDRFSARQFPNYSSELNVNALLLGDSALYLCASSLSGNYGYTFGSGTRLTVV.

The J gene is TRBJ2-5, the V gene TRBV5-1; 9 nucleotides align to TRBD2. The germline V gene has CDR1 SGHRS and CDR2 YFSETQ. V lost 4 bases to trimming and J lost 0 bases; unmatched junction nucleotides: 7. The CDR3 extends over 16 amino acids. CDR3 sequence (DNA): TGCGCCAGCAGCATCCTTCTAGCGGGGAACCAAGAGACCCAGTACTTC. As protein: CASSILLAGNQETQYF. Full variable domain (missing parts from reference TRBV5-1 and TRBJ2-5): KAGVTQTPRYLIKTRGQQVTLSCSPISGHRSVSWYQQTPGQGLQFLFEYFSETQRNKGNFPGRFSGRQFSNSRSEMNVSTLELGDSALYLCASSILLAGNQETQYFGPGTRLLVL.

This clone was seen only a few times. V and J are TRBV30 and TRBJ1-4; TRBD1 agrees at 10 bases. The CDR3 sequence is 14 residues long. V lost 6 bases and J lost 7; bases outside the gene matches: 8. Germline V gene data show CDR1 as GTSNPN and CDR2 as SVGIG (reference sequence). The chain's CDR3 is CACHGQGGPEKLFF. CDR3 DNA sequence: TGTGCCTGCCACGGACAGGGGGGCCCTGAAAAACTGTTTTTT.